Listed here are 9 T cell receptor beta chains from one sample, sequenced in a study of control samples from healthy donors and cancer patients. The method was immunoSEQ multiplex PCR; TCRdb's version includes in-frame clones alone and lacks a portion of them. This sample carries about 170,000 clones, roughly 95% of them seen once, and the ten largest clones take approximately 4%. Sequences were obtained from blood. The source is a woman aged 60 to 75 in good health.

V gene TRBV29-1 combines with J gene TRBJ1-1; the D is unclear. The CDR3 runs 13 residues. CDR1 is SQVTM and CDR2 is ANQGSEA in the germline V gene. V lost 6 bases to trimming and J lost 3 bases, with 14 bases between them. CDR3 DNA: TGCAGCGTCCACAAACTCGGGGACACTGAAGCTTTCTTT. Translating gives CSVHKLGDTEAFF.

The chain's CDR3 is CASSLFGESYGYTF. The CDR3 DNA reads as TGTGCCAGTAGTCTATTTGGGGAGAGCTATGGCTACACCTTC. The rearrangement uses TRBV19 and TRBJ1-2; the D is unclear. V lost 5 bases, J lost 4 bases, and 14 bases lay in between. The CDR3 has 14 residues. Germline V lookup: CDR1 LNHDA, CDR2 SQIVND (reference sequence).

The chain couples TRBV10-3 to TRBJ2-7, with D unresolved. This CDR3 region has 11 residues. V lost 0 bases and J 6 bases, leaving 3 bases between the germline ends. The germline V gene encodes CDR1 ENHRY and CDR2 SYGVKD. CDR3 sequence reads: CAISESGEQYF. The CDR3, as DNA: TGTGCCATCAGTGAGTCGGGCGAGCAGTACTTC.

V is TRBV7-2 and J is TRBJ2-7, with 16 bases that match TRBD2. V lost 3 bases and J lost 2; bases outside the gene matches: 7. The length of the CDR3 is 18 residues. Germline CDR1 SGHTA, CDR2 FQGNSA. Here the CDR3 reads CASSLSLGTSGGAYEQYF. CDR3 nucleotides: TGTGCCAGCAGCTTGTCGCTCGGGACTAGCGGGGGGGCCTACGAGCAGTACTTC.

Notes on this clone: Other DNA sequences of this sample code for an identical CDR3. The chain combines TRBV6-5 with TRBJ1-5; D is uncertain. Germline V gene sequence: CDR1 MNHEY, CDR2 SVGAGI. Trimming removed 6 bases at V and 1 base at J, with 13 bases between. There are 15 residues in the CDR3. CDR3 sequence reads: CASRPQGGSNQPQHF. The CDR3 DNA sequence: TGTGCCAGCAGACCGCAAGGAGGGAGCAATCAGCCCCAGCATTTT.

The chain recombines TRBV19 with TRBJ1-1; D is possibly TRBD1 (5 bases). The length of the CDR3 is 15 residues. Germline CDR1 and CDR2: LNHDA and SQIVND (reference sequence). V was trimmed by 1 base and J by 1 base, leaving 10 bases between them. The CDR3 protein is CASSIGGNQNTEAFF. The DNA of the CDR3 is TGTGCCAGTAGTATAGGGGGCAACCAGAACACTGAAGCTTTCTTT.

This clone was observed a single time. This sequence joins TRBV24-1 and TRBJ2-1; D is possibly TRBD2 (6 bases). The V and J ends lost 5 bases and 4 bases respectively, with 11 bases between them. Germline V lookup: CDR1 KGHDR, CDR2 SFDVKD. This CDR3 region has 14 residues. CDR3 bases: TGTGCCACCAGTGCCGCGGGGAGATACAATGAGCAGTTCTTC. It yields the protein CATSAAGRYNEQFF.

The chain carries TRBV7-9 and TRBJ2-2, with 7 bases identical to TRBD1. V gave up 4 bases and J gave up 4 bases; unmatched junction bases: 3. Germline V lookup: CDR1 SEHNR, CDR2 FQNEAQ (reference sequence). The CDR3 is 14 amino acids. In DNA, the CDR3 is TGTGCCAGCAGCTCACAGGGGACCACCGGGGAGCTGTTTTTT. Its protein is CASSSQGTTGELFF.

The J gene is TRBJ2-2, the V gene TRBV7-8, with 9 bases identical to TRBD2. The CDR3 runs 15 residues. Germline trimming cut 3 bases from V and 5 bases from J; bases unmatched to any gene: 4. Germline V gene lookup returns CDR1 SGHVS and CDR2 FQNEAQ. CDR3 bases: TGTGCCAGCAGCTTCTTAGCGGGGGATACCGGGGAGCTGTTTTTT. It specifies CASSFLAGDTGELFF.